The rows below give T cell receptor beta chains drawn from one sample of a study of blood T cell repertoires in COVID-19. The table came from immunoSEQ multiplex PCR; TCRdb's copy has only in-frame clones and leaves some out. This table has 250,000 or so clones, approximately 83% appearing once. The sequenced material came from PBMCs or T cells enriched from blood (not recorded which). The receptors originated from a woman in her forties or fifties who had recovered from COVID-19. Both conserved end residues are part of each CDR3. The order of the fields is CDR3 protein, CDR3 DNA, D gene, clone size, V gene, J gene. A D gene is named only where the DNA matches it firmly. Some rows mark clone size as missing; the rest say once, few, many or name a class of expanded clone.

CDR3aa: CASSRQGPEKLFF; CDR3nt: TGTGCCAGCAGCCGTCAGGGCCCTGAAAAACTGTTTTTT; d_gene: .; abundance: .; v_gene: TRBV7-9; j_gene: TRBJ1-4
CDR3aa: CASSPILGGSGEKLFF; CDR3nt: TGCGCCAGCAGCCCCATCCTAGGGGGCTCAGGAGAAAAACTGTTTTTT; d_gene: TRBD1; abundance: once; v_gene: TRBV4-1; j_gene: TRBJ1-4
CDR3aa: CASSKTGGDEQYF; CDR3nt: TGTGCCAGCAGCAAAACAGGGGGCGACGAGCAGTACTTC; d_gene: TRBD1; abundance: .; v_gene: TRBV5-4; j_gene: TRBJ2-7
CDR3aa: CASSLLAPRHGYTF; CDR3nt: TGTGCCAGCAGCTTATTAGCGCCCCGCCATGGCTACACCTTC; d_gene: .; abundance: once; v_gene: TRBV7-9; j_gene: TRBJ1-2
CDR3aa: CASSSRGRQTDTQYF; CDR3nt: TGCGCCAGCAGCTCCAGGGGGCGGCAGACAGATACGCAGTATTTT; d_gene: TRBD1; abundance: .; v_gene: TRBV5-1; j_gene: TRBJ2-3
CDR3aa: CASSQVSGTDTQYF; CDR3nt: TGTGCCAGCAGCCAAGTATCCGGCACAGATACGCAGTATTTT; d_gene: .; abundance: .; v_gene: TRBV3-1/TRBV3-2; j_gene: TRBJ2-3
CDR3aa: CASSAQGMNTEAFF; CDR3nt: TGTGCCAGCAGCGCACAGGGGATGAACACTGAAGCTTTCTTT; d_gene: TRBD1; abundance: .; v_gene: TRBV9; j_gene: TRBJ1-1
CDR3aa: CASSQGGSAGDPYEQYF; CDR3nt: TGCGCCAGCAGCCAAGGGGGGTCGGCGGGAGACCCCTACGAGCAGTACTTC; d_gene: TRBD2; abundance: .; v_gene: TRBV4-1; j_gene: TRBJ2-7
CDR3aa: CASSFGQVPFF; CDR3nt: TGTGCCAGCAGCTTTGGACAGGTGCCGTTCTTC; d_gene: TRBD1; abundance: .; v_gene: TRBV7-8; j_gene: TRBJ2-1
CDR3aa: CASSVTRGEQPQHF; CDR3nt: TGTGCCAGCAGTGTAACCCGGGGGGAACAGCCCCAGCATTTT; d_gene: .; abundance: .; v_gene: TRBV2; j_gene: TRBJ1-5
CDR3aa: CASSVGAGRDYEQYF; CDR3nt: TGTGCCAGCAGCGTAGGGGCGGGACGCGACTACGAGCAGTACTTC; d_gene: .; abundance: .; v_gene: TRBV9; j_gene: TRBJ2-7
CDR3aa: CASSLVGAVNEKLFF; CDR3nt: TGCGCCAGCAGCTTGGTGGGGGCCGTTAATGAAAAACTGTTTTTT; d_gene: .; abundance: once; v_gene: TRBV5-1; j_gene: TRBJ1-4
CDR3aa: CASSPDRGSYQPQHF; CDR3nt: TGTGCCAGCTCACCGGACAGGGGATCTTATCAGCCCCAGCATTTT; d_gene: TRBD1; abundance: .; v_gene: TRBV18; j_gene: TRBJ1-5
CDR3aa: CASSLEIFLSGYNEQFF; CDR3nt: TGTGCCAGCAGCTTAGAGATATTTTTAAGCGGCTACAATGAGCAGTTCTTC; d_gene: .; abundance: .; v_gene: TRBV7-2; j_gene: TRBJ2-1
CDR3aa: CASSPTGEDSPLHF; CDR3nt: TGTGCCAGCAGCCCGACAGGGGAAGATTCACCCCTCCACTTT; d_gene: TRBD1; abundance: few; v_gene: TRBV11-2; j_gene: TRBJ1-6
CDR3aa: CAISEGQGYSYEQYF; CDR3nt: TGTGCCATCAGTGAGGGACAGGGATACTCCTACGAGCAGTACTTC; d_gene: TRBD1; abundance: .; v_gene: TRBV10-3; j_gene: TRBJ2-7
CDR3aa: CASSEEGRGQFF; CDR3nt: TGTGCCAGCAGCGAGGAGGGGCGGGGGCAGTTCTTC; d_gene: .; abundance: .; v_gene: TRBV6-6; j_gene: TRBJ2-1
CDR3aa: CASSQPTRRETQYF; CDR3nt: TGCGCCAGCAGCCAACCAACTCGGAGAGAGACCCAGTACTTC; d_gene: .; abundance: once; v_gene: TRBV4-1; j_gene: TRBJ2-5
CDR3aa: CASSATESYEQYF; CDR3nt: TGTGCCAGCAGTGCTACAGAGTCCTACGAGCAGTACTTC; d_gene: .; abundance: once; v_gene: TRBV2; j_gene: TRBJ2-7
CDR3aa: CASSSGYTYNEQFF; CDR3nt: TGTGCCAGCAGTAGCGGGTACACCTACAATGAGCAGTTCTTC; d_gene: .; abundance: .; v_gene: TRBV6-5; j_gene: TRBJ2-1
CDR3aa: CASRPTGNFNQPQHF; CDR3nt: TGTGCCAGCAGGCCGACAGGAAACTTCAATCAGCCCCAGCATTTT; d_gene: .; abundance: .; v_gene: TRBV28; j_gene: TRBJ1-5
CDR3aa: CASSLNRVAFF; CDR3nt: TGTGCCAGCAGTCTAAACAGGGTAGCTTTCTTT; d_gene: .; abundance: .; v_gene: TRBV28; j_gene: TRBJ1-1
CDR3aa: CASRGQGNVYGYTF; CDR3nt: TGTGCCAGCAGAGGACAGGGGAATGTCTATGGCTACACCTTC; d_gene: TRBD1; abundance: .; v_gene: TRBV28; j_gene: TRBJ1-2
CDR3aa: CAGARTGETEAFF; CDR3nt: TGTGCCGGTGCGCGGACAGGGGAAACTGAAGCTTTCTTT; d_gene: TRBD1; abundance: .; v_gene: TRBV30; j_gene: TRBJ1-1
CDR3aa: CASSPRLAGTREETQYF; CDR3nt: TGCGCCAGCAGCCCAAGACTAGCGGGAACACGTGAAGAGACCCAGTACTTC; d_gene: TRBD2; abundance: .; v_gene: TRBV5-1; j_gene: TRBJ2-5
CDR3aa: CASSRDRNYGYTF; CDR3nt: TGTGCCAGCAGCCGGGACAGAAACTATGGCTACACCTTC; d_gene: TRBD1; abundance: .; v_gene: TRBV7-8; j_gene: TRBJ1-2
CDR3aa: CATQGVRTSGRFTDTQYF; CDR3nt: TGTGCCACCCAGGGGGTCCGGACTAGCGGGAGGTTTACAGATACGCAGTATTTT; d_gene: TRBD2; abundance: .; v_gene: TRBV24-1; j_gene: TRBJ2-3
CDR3aa: CASRHDTGYSNQPQHF; CDR3nt: TGTGCCAGTAGGCATGACACCGGATATAGCAATCAGCCCCAGCATTTT; d_gene: .; abundance: .; v_gene: TRBV19; j_gene: TRBJ1-5
CDR3aa: CASRPAGQGPSNYGYTF; CDR3nt: TGTGCCAGCAGACCCGCCGGACAGGGACCCTCTAACTATGGCTACACCTTC; d_gene: TRBD1; abundance: .; v_gene: TRBV9; j_gene: TRBJ1-2
CDR3aa: CASSLQGGLDTQYF; CDR3nt: TGCGCCAGCAGCCTCCAGGGCGGTTTGGATACGCAGTATTTT; d_gene: .; abundance: once; v_gene: TRBV5-1; j_gene: TRBJ2-3
CDR3aa: CASGRNRGRGGSHTEAFF; CDR3nt: TGTGCCAGCGGACGCAATAGGGGGCGCGGAGGGTCGCACACTGAAGCTTTCTTT; d_gene: TRBD1; abundance: .; v_gene: TRBV27; j_gene: TRBJ1-1
CDR3aa: CASSLKGRRAAEAFF; CDR3nt: TGTGCCAGCAGCTTGAAAGGTAGGAGGGCCGCTGAAGCTTTCTTT; d_gene: .; abundance: .; v_gene: TRBV7-4; j_gene: TRBJ1-1
CDR3aa: CASSPVSGENEQFF; CDR3nt: TGTGCCAGCAGCCCCGTTTCGGGGGAGAATGAGCAGTTCTTC; d_gene: .; abundance: .; v_gene: TRBV7-2; j_gene: TRBJ2-1
CDR3aa: CASSSRSSGTRTDTQYF; CDR3nt: TGTGCCAGCAGTTCCCGGTCCAGCGGGACTCGCACAGATACGCAGTATTTT; d_gene: TRBD2; abundance: .; v_gene: TRBV27; j_gene: TRBJ2-3
CDR3aa: CASSSPPLAGGGNEQFF; CDR3nt: TGTGCCAGCAGCTCACCTCCCCTAGCGGGAGGGGGTAATGAGCAGTTCTTC; d_gene: TRBD2; abundance: .; v_gene: TRBV11-3; j_gene: TRBJ2-1